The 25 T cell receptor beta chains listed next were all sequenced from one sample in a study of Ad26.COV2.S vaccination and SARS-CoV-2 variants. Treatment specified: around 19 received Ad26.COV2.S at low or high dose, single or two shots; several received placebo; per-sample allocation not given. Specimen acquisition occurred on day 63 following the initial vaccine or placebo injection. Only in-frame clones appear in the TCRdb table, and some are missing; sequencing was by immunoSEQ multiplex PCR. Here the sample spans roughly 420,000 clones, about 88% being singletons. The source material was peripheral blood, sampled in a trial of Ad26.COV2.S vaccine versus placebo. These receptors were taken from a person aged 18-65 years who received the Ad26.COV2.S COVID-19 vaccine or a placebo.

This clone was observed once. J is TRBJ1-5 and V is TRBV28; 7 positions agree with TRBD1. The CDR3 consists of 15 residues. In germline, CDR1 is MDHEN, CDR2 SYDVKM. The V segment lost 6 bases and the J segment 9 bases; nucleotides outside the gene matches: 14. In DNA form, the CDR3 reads TGTGCCAGCAGCGGCTTGGGGGGACAGACCATGCCCCAGCATTTT. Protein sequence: CASSGLGGQTMPQHF.

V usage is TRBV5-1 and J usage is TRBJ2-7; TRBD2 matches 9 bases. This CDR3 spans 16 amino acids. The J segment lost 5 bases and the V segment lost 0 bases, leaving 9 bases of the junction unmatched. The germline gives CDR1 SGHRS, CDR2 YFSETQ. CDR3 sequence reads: CASSLERGGRADEQYV. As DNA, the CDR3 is TGCGCCAGCAGCTTGGAGAGGGGCGGGAGGGCCGACGAGCAGTACGTC.

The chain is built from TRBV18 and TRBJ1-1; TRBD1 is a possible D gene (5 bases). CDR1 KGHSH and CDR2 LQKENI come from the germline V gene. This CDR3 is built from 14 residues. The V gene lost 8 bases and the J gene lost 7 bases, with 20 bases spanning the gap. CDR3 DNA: TGTGCCAGCCTTAAGGCGAACGGGGCGAATGAAGCTTTCTTT. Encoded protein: CASLKANGANEAFF.

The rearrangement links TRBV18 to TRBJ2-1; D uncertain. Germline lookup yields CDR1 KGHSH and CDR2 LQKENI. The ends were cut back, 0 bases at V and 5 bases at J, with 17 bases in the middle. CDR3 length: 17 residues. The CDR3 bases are TGTGCCAGCTCACCACCGTACAGATCGTACACTAACAATGAGCAGTTCTTC. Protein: CASSPPYRSYTNNEQFF.

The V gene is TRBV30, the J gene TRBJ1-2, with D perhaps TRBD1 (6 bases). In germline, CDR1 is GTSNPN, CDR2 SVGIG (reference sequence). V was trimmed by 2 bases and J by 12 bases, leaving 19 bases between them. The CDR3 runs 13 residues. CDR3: CAWSPQQGKENTF. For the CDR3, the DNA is TGTGCCTGGAGTCCTCAACAGGGAAAGGAGAACACCTTC.

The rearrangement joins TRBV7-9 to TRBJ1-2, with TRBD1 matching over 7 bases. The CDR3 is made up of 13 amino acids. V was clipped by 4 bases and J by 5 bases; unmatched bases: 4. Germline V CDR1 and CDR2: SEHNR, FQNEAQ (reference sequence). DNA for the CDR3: TGTGCCAGCAGCTGGGCAGGGGGATATGGCTACACCTTC. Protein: CASSWAGGYGYTF. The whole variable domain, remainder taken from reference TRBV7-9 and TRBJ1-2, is DTGVSQNPRHKITKRGQNVTFRCDPISEHNRLYWYRQTLGQGPEFLTYFQNEAQLEKSRLLSDRFSAERPKGSFSTLEIQRTEQGDSAMYLCASSWAGGYGYTFGSGTRLTVV.

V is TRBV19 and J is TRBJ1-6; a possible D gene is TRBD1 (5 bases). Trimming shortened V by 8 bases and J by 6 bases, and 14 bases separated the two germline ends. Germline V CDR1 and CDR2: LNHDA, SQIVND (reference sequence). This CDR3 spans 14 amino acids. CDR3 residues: CASRLTVRNSPLHF. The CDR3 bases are TGTGCCAGTCGTTTGACAGTCCGTAATTCACCCCTCCACTTT.

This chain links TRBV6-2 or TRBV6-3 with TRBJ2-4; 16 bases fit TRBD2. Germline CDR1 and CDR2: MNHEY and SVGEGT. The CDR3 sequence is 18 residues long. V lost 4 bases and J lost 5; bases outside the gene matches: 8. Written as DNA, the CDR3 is TGTGCCAGCAGTTTAGGGACTAGCGGGAGGGCCCGGGAAAACATTCAGTACTTC. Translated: CASSLGTSGRARENIQYF.

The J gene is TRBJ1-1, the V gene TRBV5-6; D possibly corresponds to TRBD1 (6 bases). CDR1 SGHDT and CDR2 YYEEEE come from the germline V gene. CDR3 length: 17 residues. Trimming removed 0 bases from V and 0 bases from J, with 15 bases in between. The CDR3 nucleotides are TGTGCCAGCAGCTTGGGGGACACAACGATTTTGAACACTGAAGCTTTCTTT. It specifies CASSLGDTTILNTEAFF.

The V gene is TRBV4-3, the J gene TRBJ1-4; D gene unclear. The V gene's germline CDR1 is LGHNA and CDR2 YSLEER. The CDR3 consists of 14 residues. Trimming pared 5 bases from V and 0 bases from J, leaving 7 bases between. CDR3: CASSVQATNEKLFF. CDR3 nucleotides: TGCGCCAGCAGCGTCCAGGCAACTAATGAAAAACTGTTTTTT.

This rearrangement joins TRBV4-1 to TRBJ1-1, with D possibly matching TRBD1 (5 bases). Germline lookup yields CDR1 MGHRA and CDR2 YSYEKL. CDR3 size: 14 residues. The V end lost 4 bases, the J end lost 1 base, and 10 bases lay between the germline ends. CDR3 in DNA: TGCGCCAGCAGCCCAGGACAAACGAACACTGAAGCTTTCTTT. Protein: CASSPGQTNTEAFF.

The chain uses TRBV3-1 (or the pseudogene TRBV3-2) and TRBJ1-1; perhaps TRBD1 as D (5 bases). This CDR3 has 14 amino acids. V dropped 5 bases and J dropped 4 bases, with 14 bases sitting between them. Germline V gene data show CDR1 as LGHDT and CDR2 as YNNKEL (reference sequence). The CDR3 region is CASSGVWGSTEAFF. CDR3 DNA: TGTGCCAGCAGCGGCGTGTGGGGGAGCACTGAAGCTTTCTTT.

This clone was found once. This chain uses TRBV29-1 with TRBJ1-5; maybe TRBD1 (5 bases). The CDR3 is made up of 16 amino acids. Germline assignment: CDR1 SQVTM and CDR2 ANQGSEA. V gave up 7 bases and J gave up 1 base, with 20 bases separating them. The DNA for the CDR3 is TGCAGCGCTACTTTTCCGGGACGACTAAGCAATCAGCCCCAGCATTTT. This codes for CSATFPGRLSNQPQHF. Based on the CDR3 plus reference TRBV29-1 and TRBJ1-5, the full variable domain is SAVISQKPSRDICQRGTSLTIQCQVDSQVTMMFWYRQQPGQSLTLIATANQGSEATYESGFVIDKFPISRPNLTFSTLTVSNMSPEDSSIYLCSATFPGRLSNQPQHFGDGTRLSIL.

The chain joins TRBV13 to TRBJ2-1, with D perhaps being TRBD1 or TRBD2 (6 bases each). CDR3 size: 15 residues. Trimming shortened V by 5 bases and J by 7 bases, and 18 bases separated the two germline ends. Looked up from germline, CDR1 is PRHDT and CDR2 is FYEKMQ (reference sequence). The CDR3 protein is CASSAYRDRGNEQFF. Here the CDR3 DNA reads TGTGCCAGCAGCGCCTACAGGGATCGGGGGAATGAGCAGTTCTTC.

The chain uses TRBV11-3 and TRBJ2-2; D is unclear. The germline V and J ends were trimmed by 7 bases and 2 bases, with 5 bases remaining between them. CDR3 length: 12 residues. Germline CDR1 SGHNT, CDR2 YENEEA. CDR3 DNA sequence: TGTGCCAGCACCCTAAACACCGGGGAGCTGTTTTTT. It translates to CASTLNTGELFF.

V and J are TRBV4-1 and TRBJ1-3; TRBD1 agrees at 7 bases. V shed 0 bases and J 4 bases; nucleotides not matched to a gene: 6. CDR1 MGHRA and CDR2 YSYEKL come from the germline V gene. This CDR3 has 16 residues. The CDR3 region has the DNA TGCGCCAGCAGCCAAGAGCGGGCAGGGGGGGGAAACACCATATATTTT. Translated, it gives CASSQERAGGGNTIYF.

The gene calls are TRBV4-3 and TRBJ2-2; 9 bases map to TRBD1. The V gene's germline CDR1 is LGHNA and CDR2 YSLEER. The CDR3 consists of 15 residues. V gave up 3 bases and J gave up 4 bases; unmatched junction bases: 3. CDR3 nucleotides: TGCGCCAGCAGCCATGGACAGGGGAGCACCGGGGAGCTGTTTTTT. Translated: CASSHGQGSTGELFF.

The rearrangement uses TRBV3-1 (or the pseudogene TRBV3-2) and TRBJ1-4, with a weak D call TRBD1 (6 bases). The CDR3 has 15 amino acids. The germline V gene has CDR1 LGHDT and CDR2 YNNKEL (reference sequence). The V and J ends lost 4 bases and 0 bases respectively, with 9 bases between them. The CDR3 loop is CASSLRDTTNEKLFF. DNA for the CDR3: TGTGCCAGCAGCCTTCGGGACACAACTAATGAAAAACTGTTTTTT.

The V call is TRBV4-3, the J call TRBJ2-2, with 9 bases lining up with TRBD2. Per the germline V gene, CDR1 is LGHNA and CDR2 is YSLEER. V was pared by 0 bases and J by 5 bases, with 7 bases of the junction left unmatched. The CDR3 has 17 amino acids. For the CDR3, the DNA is TGCGCCAGCAGCCAAGATGAGACTAGCGGCCATACCGGGGAGCTGTTTTTT. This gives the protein CASSQDETSGHTGELFF.

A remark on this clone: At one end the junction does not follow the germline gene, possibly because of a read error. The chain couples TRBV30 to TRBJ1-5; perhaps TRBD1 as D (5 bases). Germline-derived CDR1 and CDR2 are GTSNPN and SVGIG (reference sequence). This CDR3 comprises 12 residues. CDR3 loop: CAWSLGPNRINF. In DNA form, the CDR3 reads TGTGCCTGGAGCCTGGGACCCAACCGCATAAATTTT. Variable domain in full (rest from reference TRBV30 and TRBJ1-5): SQTIHQWPATLVQPVGSPLSLECTVEGTSNPNLYWYRQAAGRGLQLLFYSVGIGQISSEVPQNLSASRPQDRQFILSSKKLLLSDSGFYLCAWSLGPNRINFGDGTRLSIL.

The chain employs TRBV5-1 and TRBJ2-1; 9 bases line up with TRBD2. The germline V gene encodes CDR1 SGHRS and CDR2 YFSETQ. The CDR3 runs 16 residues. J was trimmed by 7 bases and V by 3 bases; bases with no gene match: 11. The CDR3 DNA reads TGCGCCAGCAGCTCGACCCCTCGCGGGGGGGCGAATGAGCAGTTCTTC. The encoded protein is CASSSTPRGGANEQFF.

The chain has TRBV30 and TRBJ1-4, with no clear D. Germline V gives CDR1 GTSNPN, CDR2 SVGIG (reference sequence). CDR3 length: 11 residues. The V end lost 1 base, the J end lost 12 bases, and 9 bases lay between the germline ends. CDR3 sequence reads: CAWSARWELFF. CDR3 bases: TGTGCCTGGAGTGCCCGTTGGGAACTGTTTTTT.

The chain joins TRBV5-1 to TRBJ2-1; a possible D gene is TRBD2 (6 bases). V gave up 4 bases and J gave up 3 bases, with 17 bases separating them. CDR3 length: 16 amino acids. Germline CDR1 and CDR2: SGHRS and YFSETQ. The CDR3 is CASSLVAGILYNEQFF. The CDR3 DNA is TGCGCCAGCAGCCTGGTTGCGGGAATCCTCTACAATGAGCAGTTCTTC.

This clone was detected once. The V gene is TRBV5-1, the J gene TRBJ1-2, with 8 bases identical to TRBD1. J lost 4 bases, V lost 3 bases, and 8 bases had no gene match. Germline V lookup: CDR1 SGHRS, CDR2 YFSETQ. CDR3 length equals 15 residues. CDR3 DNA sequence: TGCGCCAGCAGCTATCTTCCGGGACAGGTCTATGGCTACACCTTC. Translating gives CASSYLPGQVYGYTF. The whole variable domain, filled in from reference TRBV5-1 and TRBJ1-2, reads KAGVTQTPRYLIKTRGQQVTLSCSPISGHRSVSWYQQTPGQGLQFLFEYFSETQRNKGNFPGRFSGRQFSNSRSEMNVSTLELGDSALYLCASSYLPGQVYGYTFGSGTRLTVV.

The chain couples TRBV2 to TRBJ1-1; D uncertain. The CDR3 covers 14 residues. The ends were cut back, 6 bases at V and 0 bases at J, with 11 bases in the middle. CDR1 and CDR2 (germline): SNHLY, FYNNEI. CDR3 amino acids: CASSDTPMNTEAFF. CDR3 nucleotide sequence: TGTGCCAGCAGCGACACCCCCATGAACACTGAAGCTTTCTTT.